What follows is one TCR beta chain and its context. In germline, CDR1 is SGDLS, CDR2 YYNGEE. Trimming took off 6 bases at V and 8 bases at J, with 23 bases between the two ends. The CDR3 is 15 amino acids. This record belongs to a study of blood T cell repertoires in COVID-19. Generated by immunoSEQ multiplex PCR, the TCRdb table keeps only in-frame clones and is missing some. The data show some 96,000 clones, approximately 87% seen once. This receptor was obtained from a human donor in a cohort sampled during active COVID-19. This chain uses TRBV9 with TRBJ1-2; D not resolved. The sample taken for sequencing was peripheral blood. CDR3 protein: CASTGPAGVIGGYTF. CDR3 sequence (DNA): TGTGCCAGCACCGGACCAGCCGGGGTGATTGGGGGCTACACCTTC.